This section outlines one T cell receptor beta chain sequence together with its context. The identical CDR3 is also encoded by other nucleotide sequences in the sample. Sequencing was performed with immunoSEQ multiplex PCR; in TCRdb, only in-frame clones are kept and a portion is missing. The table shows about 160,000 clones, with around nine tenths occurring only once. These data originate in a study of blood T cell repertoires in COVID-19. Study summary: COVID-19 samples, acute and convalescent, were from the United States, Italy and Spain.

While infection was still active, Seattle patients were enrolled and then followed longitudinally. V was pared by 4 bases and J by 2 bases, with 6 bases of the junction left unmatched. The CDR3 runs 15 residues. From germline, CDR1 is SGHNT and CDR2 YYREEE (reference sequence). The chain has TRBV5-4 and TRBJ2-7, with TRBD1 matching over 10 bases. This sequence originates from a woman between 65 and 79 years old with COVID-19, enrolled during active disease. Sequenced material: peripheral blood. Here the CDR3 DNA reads TGTGCCAGCAGCCTAGACAGGGGGCAGACCTACGAGCAGTACTTC. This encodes CASSLDRGQTYEQYF.